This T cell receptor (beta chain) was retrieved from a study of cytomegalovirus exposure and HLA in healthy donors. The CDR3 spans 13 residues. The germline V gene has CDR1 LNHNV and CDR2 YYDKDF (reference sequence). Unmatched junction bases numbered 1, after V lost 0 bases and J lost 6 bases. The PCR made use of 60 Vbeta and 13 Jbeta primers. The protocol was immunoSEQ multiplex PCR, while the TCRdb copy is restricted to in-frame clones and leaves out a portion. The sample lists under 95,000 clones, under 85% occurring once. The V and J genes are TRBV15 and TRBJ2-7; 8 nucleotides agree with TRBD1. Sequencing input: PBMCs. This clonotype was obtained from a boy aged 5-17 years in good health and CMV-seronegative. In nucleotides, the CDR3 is TGTGCCACCAGCAGAGACACAGGGGGCGAGCAGTACTTC. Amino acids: CATSRDTGGEQYF.